Presented here are 26 T cell receptor beta chains from one specimen sequenced in a study of blood T cell repertoires in COVID-19. Sequenced by immunoSEQ multiplex PCR; TCRdb stores in-frame clones only, minus some. This table has 160,000 or so clones, about 88% appearing once. Sequencing was performed on peripheral blood. All receptors come from a man in his sixties with active or convalescent COVID-19.

This clone has just one count. V and J are TRBV5-6 and TRBJ2-1; TRBD2 matches at 8 bases. Germline V gene data show CDR1 as SGHDT and CDR2 as YYEEEE. The CDR3 runs 15 residues. The V gene end was trimmed by 5 bases and the J gene end by 7 bases; junction bases not matched to a gene: 11. The CDR3 sequence is CASSPEGLGGNEQFF. The CDR3 DNA sequence: TGTGCCAGCAGTCCGGAGGGACTAGGGGGGAATGAGCAGTTCTTC.

The chain combines TRBV6-4 with TRBJ2-3; TRBD1 is a possible D gene (6 bases). The CDR3 extends over 15 amino acids. V was cut by 5 bases and J by 3 bases, with 15 bases left in between. CDR1 MRHNA and CDR2 SNTAGT come from the germline V gene. The CDR3 bases are TGTGCCAGCAGTCCCCGGCGGACAGATACAGATACGCAGTATTTT. This codes for CASSPRRTDTDTQYF.

The V call is TRBV5-1, the J call TRBJ2-2, with 8 nucleotides matching TRBD1. Unmatched junction bases numbered 4, after V lost 5 bases and J lost 4 bases. Germline V CDR1 and CDR2: SGHRS, YFSETQ. This CDR3 region has 14 residues. In nucleotides, the CDR3 is TGCGCCAGCAGACAAACAGGGGGCACCGGGGAGCTGTTTTTT. Protein product: CASRQTGGTGELFF.

The chain joins TRBV7-9 to TRBJ2-1; 7 nucleotides align to TRBD2. Germline trimming cut 3 bases from V and 4 bases from J; bases unmatched to any gene: 6. CDR3 length equals 15 residues. CDR1 is SEHNR, CDR2 FQNEAQ, per germline (reference sequence). CDR3 DNA: TGTGCCAGCAGCTTGGCGGGAGCCGGGTACAATGAGCAGTTCTTC. It specifies CASSLAGAGYNEQFF.

The chain employs TRBV12-5 and TRBJ2-1; D is possibly TRBD1 (6 bases). Germline V gene data show CDR1 as LGHNT and CDR2 as FRNRAP. This CDR3 region has 11 residues. V was cut by 9 bases and J by 5 bases, with 8 bases left in between. CDR3 coding DNA: TGTGCTAGCCGGACAGACAATGAGCAGTTCTTC. It codes for CASRTDNEQFF.

The chain uses TRBV2 and TRBJ1-1; 7 bases agree with TRBD1. Germline values: CDR1 SNHLY, CDR2 FYNNEI. The V and J ends lost 3 bases and 4 bases, in that order; junction bases with no gene match: 8. The CDR3 covers 15 residues. The DNA of the CDR3 is TGTGCCAGCAGTGACGGGACAGCAACGGGCACTGAAGCTTTCTTT. Translated: CASSDGTATGTEAFF.

The chain recombines TRBV11-2 with TRBJ2-1; 10 bases map to TRBD2. The V gene's germline CDR1 is SGHAT and CDR2 FQNNGV. The CDR3 runs 19 residues. V was pared by 0 bases and J by 8 bases, with 16 bases of the junction left unmatched. CDR3 bases: TGTGCCAGCAGCTTAGATTGGACCACCTTAGCGGGGGGCGTGGATGAGCAGTTCTTC. Translating gives CASSLDWTTLAGGVDEQFF.

The chain couples TRBV6-6 to TRBJ2-7; D may be TRBD2 (5 bases). This CDR3 is 12 amino acids long. Trimming took 2 bases from V and 6 from J, leaving 8 bases between them. Germline lookup yields CDR1 MNHNY and CDR2 SVGAGI (reference sequence). CDR3 in DNA: TGTGCCAGCAGTTACGGAGGAATCGAGCAGTACTTC. Amino acid sequence: CASSYGGIEQYF.

V usage is TRBV19 and J usage is TRBJ2-7, with D perhaps matching TRBD1 (5 bases). V was pared by 5 bases and J by 0 bases, with 8 bases between. CDR1 LNHDA and CDR2 SQIVND come from the germline V gene (reference sequence). CDR3 length: 13 residues. The CDR3, as DNA: TGTGCCAGTAGTTGGGGCAGCTCCTACGAGCAGTACTTC. It codes for CASSWGSSYEQYF.

The chain joins TRBV7-6 to TRBJ1-2; possible D gene TRBD1, 6 bases. The CDR3 consists of 13 residues. Germline V lookup: CDR1 SGHVS, CDR2 FNYEAQ. V was clipped by 5 bases and J by 1 base, with 8 bases between them. CDR3 residues: CASSPDSNYGYTF. The CDR3 DNA sequence: TGTGCCAGCAGCCCGGACAGTAACTATGGCTACACCTTC.

The rearrangement uses TRBV19 and TRBJ2-4, with 9 bases fitting TRBD1. After removal of 5 bases from V and 0 bases from J, the junction contained 8 bases not matched to a gene. The CDR3 loop spans 17 amino acids. CDR1 is LNHDA, CDR2 SQIVND, per germline (reference sequence). The CDR3 spells CASSLGQGGLAKNIQYF. The CDR3, as DNA: TGTGCCAGTAGTCTGGGACAGGGCGGGCTAGCCAAAAACATTCAGTACTTC.

This sequence joins TRBV5-6 and TRBJ1-2; 9 positions agree with TRBD1. CDR1 and CDR2 from the germline V gene are SGHDT and YYEEEE. V gave up 4 bases and J gave up 6 bases; unmatched junction bases: 10. This CDR3 has 15 residues. The CDR3 region has the DNA TGTGCCAGCAGCCCGGGCCGGGACAGGGTCAATGGCTACACCTTC. Protein: CASSPGRDRVNGYTF. Together with reference TRBV5-6 and TRBJ1-2, the CDR3 gives the full variable domain: DAGVTQSPTHLIKTRGQQVTLRCSPKSGHDTVSWYQQALGQGPQFIFQYYEEEERQRGNFPDRFSGHQFPNYSSELNVNALLLGDSALYLCASSPGRDRVNGYTFGSGTRLTVV.

The genes are TRBV5-1 and TRBJ2-1; TRBD2 matches 9 bases. J gave up 2 bases and V 7 bases, and 10 bases lay outside the gene matches. This CDR3 contains 16 residues. CDR1 is SGHRS, CDR2 YFSETQ, per germline. The CDR3 is CASGPLGLATYNEQFF. The CDR3 region has the DNA TGCGCCAGCGGCCCGCTCGGACTAGCGACCTACAATGAGCAGTTCTTC.

The chain combines TRBV2 with TRBJ1-6, with a possible D match to TRBD1 (5 bases). CDR1 SNHLY and CDR2 FYNNEI come from the germline V gene. This CDR3 is 13 amino acids long. Deletions cut 8 bases from V and 6 bases from J, with 11 bases between. The chain's CDR3 is CASGGDPNSPLHF. In DNA, the CDR3 is TGTGCCAGCGGGGGGGACCCTAATTCACCCCTCCACTTT. The full variable domain, its missing parts supplied by reference TRBV2 and TRBJ1-6, is EPEVTQTPSHQVTQMGQEVILRCVPISNHLYFYWYRQILGQKVEFLVSFYNNEISEKSEIFDDQFSVERPDGSNFTLKIRSTKLEDSAMYFCASGGDPNSPLHFGNGTRLTVT.

The chain links TRBV5-1 to TRBJ1-4, with unresolved D. This CDR3 is built from 14 residues. The germline V gene encodes CDR1 SGHRS and CDR2 YFSETQ. V dropped 2 bases and J dropped 5 bases, with 10 bases sitting between them. CDR3 DNA: TGCGCCAGCAGCTTTACAGAGTGGAATGAAAAACTGTTTTTT. Protein: CASSFTEWNEKLFF.

The rearrangement joins TRBV5-1 to TRBJ1-2, with TRBD1 matching over 12 bases. The length of the CDR3 is 14 residues. Germline trimming cut 4 bases from V and 5 bases from J; bases unmatched to any gene: 3. Germline V CDR1 and CDR2: SGHRS, YFSETQ. The CDR3 loop reads CASSPGQGAYGYTF. The DNA of the CDR3 is TGCGCCAGCAGCCCGGGACAGGGGGCGTATGGCTACACCTTC.

The genes are TRBV9 and TRBJ1-2, with TRBD1 matching over 9 bases. The CDR3 sequence is 14 residues long. Trimming cost V 0 bases and J 7 bases; bases outside gene matches: 4. Germline values: CDR1 SGDLS, CDR2 YYNGEE. CDR3 coding DNA: TGTGCCAGCAGCGTAGGGGACAGGGTATTTGGCTACACCTTC. Protein product: CASSVGDRVFGYTF.

The genes are TRBV7-9 and TRBJ2-1, with 9 bases identical to TRBD2. Germline CDR1 reads SEHNR; CDR2 reads FQNEAQ (reference sequence). The V gene end was trimmed by 6 bases and the J gene end by 5 bases; junction bases not matched to a gene: 5. The length of the CDR3 is 14 residues. This CDR3 is CASRNSGGDNEQFF. In DNA, the CDR3 is TGTGCCAGCAGGAATAGCGGGGGTGACAATGAGCAGTTCTTC.

There are a few counts of this clone. The V gene is TRBV7-2, the J gene TRBJ1-2, with TRBD1 identical over 10 bases. The germline gives CDR1 SGHTA, CDR2 FQGNSA. The CDR3 length is 15 residues. Trimming took 0 bases from V and 12 from J; bases not matched to a gene: 10. The CDR3 DNA follows: TGTGCCAGCAGCTTAGCGACGGGGACAGGGGAGGTCAACACCTTC. This translates into CASSLATGTGEVNTF.

The rearrangement joins TRBV4-1 to TRBJ1-1, with 7 bases lining up with TRBD1. Germline trimming cut 1 base from V and 0 bases from J; bases unmatched to any gene: 5. CDR1 is MGHRA, CDR2 YSYEKL, per germline. The CDR3 contains 16 residues. The CDR3 DNA reads as TGCGCCAGCAGCCAAGGACAGGGAAACGTGAACACTGAAGCTTTCTTT. Translating it yields CASSQGQGNVNTEAFF.

The chain carries TRBV5-1 and TRBJ2-2; D possibly corresponds to TRBD1 (6 bases). V lost 2 bases and J 7 bases, leaving 9 bases between the germline ends. The CDR3 is 13 amino acids. Germline V gives CDR1 SGHRS, CDR2 YFSETQ. CDR3: CASSFPGDGELFF. The CDR3 DNA reads as TGCGCCAGCAGCTTCCCAGGGGACGGGGAGCTGTTTTTT. The whole variable domain, filled in from reference TRBV5-1 and TRBJ2-2, reads KAGVTQTPRYLIKTRGQQVTLSCSPISGHRSVSWYQQTPGQGLQFLFEYFSETQRNKGNFPGRFSGRQFSNSRSEMNVSTLELGDSALYLCASSFPGDGELFFGEGSRLTVL.

The genes are TRBV19 and TRBJ2-5; 11 nucleotides align to TRBD1. J lost 5 bases, V lost 3 bases, and 8 bases had no gene match. Per the germline V gene, CDR1 is LNHDA and CDR2 is SQIVND (reference sequence). The CDR3 length is 16 residues. CDR3 DNA: TGTGCCAGTAGTATCTTCGGACAGGGGGCGGGGGAGACCCAGTACTTC. Translating it yields CASSIFGQGAGETQYF.

The CDR3 DNA follows: TGTGCCTGGAGGTCTAAGGGACAGGGACGGGGCAATCAGCCCCAGCATTTT. It is translated as CAWRSKGQGRGNQPQHF. This chain connects TRBV30 to TRBJ1-5; TRBD1 agrees at 9 bases. There are 17 residues in the CDR3. The trim removed 3 bases at V and 2 bases at J, leaving 11 bases unmatched. The germline V gene encodes CDR1 GTSNPN and CDR2 SVGIG (reference sequence).

Written as DNA, the CDR3 is TGTGCCAGCAGGACAAGGTTTCCCAACACCGGGGAGCTGTTTTTT. Its translation is CASRTRFPNTGELFF. This chain joins TRBV5-6 and TRBJ2-2; D gene ambiguous. The germline V gene encodes CDR1 SGHDT and CDR2 YYEEEE. The CDR3 contains 15 residues. The ends were cut back, 5 bases at V and 2 bases at J, with 13 bases in the middle.

The rearrangement joins TRBV18 to TRBJ1-1; no reliable D call. The CDR3 covers 13 residues. Trimming removed 2 bases from V and 5 bases from J, with 9 bases in between. Germline V lookup: CDR1 KGHSH, CDR2 LQKENI. This CDR3 is CASSPNAGTEAFF. In nucleotides, the CDR3 is TGTGCCAGCTCACCAAACGCGGGGACTGAAGCTTTCTTT.

The chain is built from TRBV4-2 and TRBJ1-4, with TRBD1 identical over 9 bases. J gave up 7 bases and V 0 bases, and 6 bases lay outside the gene matches. Germline V gives CDR1 LGHNA, CDR2 YNFKEQ. This CDR3 region has 16 residues. CDR3 nucleotides: TGTGCCAGCAGCCAAGAGGAACAGGGGGCTAGTGAAAAACTGTTTTTT. Its protein is CASSQEEQGASEKLFF.